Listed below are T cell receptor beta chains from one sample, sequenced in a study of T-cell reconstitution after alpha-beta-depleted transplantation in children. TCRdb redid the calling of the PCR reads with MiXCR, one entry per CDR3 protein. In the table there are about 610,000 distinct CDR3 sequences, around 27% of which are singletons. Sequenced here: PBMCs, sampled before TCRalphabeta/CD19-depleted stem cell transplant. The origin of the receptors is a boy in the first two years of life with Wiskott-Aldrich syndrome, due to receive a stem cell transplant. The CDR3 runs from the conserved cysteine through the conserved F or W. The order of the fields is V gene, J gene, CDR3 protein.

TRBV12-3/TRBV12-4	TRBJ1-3	CASSLRLSGNTIYF
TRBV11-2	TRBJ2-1	CASSLGRLAGYNEQFF
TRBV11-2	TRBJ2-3	CASSARASGRATDTQYF
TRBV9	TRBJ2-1	CASSVDKWTSGTNEQFF
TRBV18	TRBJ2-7	CASSPLAPGVHEQYF
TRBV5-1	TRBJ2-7	CASRPGQGISYEQYF
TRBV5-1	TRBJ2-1	CASSYRAADEQFF
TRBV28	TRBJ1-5	CASRPDRVSQPQHF
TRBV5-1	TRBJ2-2	CASSSQGPPGELFF
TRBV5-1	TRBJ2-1	CASSLAIVSGSTHNEQFF
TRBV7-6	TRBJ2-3	CASSLSPPSIGDTQYF
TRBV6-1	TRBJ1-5	CASKGTGQNQPQHF
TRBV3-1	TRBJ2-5	CASSQDVAGETQYF